This T cell receptor beta chain was captured by sequencing in a study of T cell repertoires in cytomegalovirus infection. Overall study context: From public TCR beta signatures came an indication of both CMV infection and matching HLA type.

TCRdb reprocessed the reads via MiXCR and lists one record per CDR3 protein. The sample shows about 450,000 distinct CDR3 sequences, approximately 31% of them seen only once. The ends were cut back, 6 bases at V and 7 bases at J, with 16 bases in the middle. This CDR3 has 14 residues. Germline CDR1 is SNHLY and CDR2 is FYNNEI. The rearrangement links TRBV2 to TRBJ1-5; weak D call: TRBD1 (6 bases). The sequence derives from a human donor in good health (CMV status not recorded). Some clones in this sample may be carry-over from other donors' samples. Sequencing was carried out using PBMCs. CDR3 coding DNA: TGTGCCAGCAGCCTCAGGGGAATCGAACAGCCCCAGCATTTT. This sequence encodes CASSLRGIEQPQHF.